The clone carrying this T cell receptor (beta chain) occurred once. V lost 6 bases to trimming and J lost 3 bases, with 11 bases between them. Germline V gene lookup returns CDR1 LGHNA and CDR2 YNFKEQ. CDR3 size: 13 residues. This specimen belongs to a study of blood T cell repertoires in COVID-19. As for the study in general: Specimens from acute and convalescent COVID-19 originated in the United States, Italy and Spain. In each case, the material was cDNA or gDNA derived from T cells, B-cell-depleted T cells, or PBMCs.

As processed by the authors: Nucleated cell number was recorded as an estimate derived from reference gene primer amplification. Method: immunoSEQ multiplex PCR; TCRdb's copy keeps in-frame clones and lacks some. V and J calls and clone size follow that table, whereas D and trimming were derived from the DNA. The sample lists about 42,000 clones; 85% to 90% were seen once. The specimen was peripheral blood. This chain uses TRBV4-2 with TRBJ1-1, with D maybe TRBD1 (5 bases). This TCR was sampled from a man between 65 and 85 years old with acute or convalescent COVID-19. Written as DNA, the CDR3 is TGTGCCAGCAGTCTTTCGGGGGACACTGAAGCTTTCTTT. It translates to CASSLSGDTEAFF.